The rows below give T cell receptor beta chains drawn from one sample of a study of T cells in Graves' hyperthyroidism and ophthalmopathy. TCRdb used MiXCR to reprocess the multiplex PCR reads, holding one entry per CDR3 protein. The profile shows around 620,000 distinct CDR3 sequences, 16% of them singletons. Sequenced sample: blood. All receptors derive from a woman aged 25 to 39 with Graves' hyperthyroidism. CDR3s include the opening cysteine and the closing phenylalanine or tryptophan.

V gene,CDR3 protein
TRBV27,CASKGRGQYEQYF
TRBV6-2/TRBV6-3,CASSYSRGGLQPQHF
TRBV7-2,CASSFLGGGREQYF
TRBV12-3/TRBV12-4,CASSLAGGDTQYF
TRBV5-1,CASSLALTAEAFF
TRBV6-2/TRBV6-3,CASSSGTSGVNEQFF
TRBV9,CASSRGQYLTDTQYF
TRBV5-6,CASSLTSWQFSTEAFF
TRBV6-1,CASSYRTSQIYEQYF
TRBV20-1,CSASNGFLNTEAFF
TRBV28,CASSSTGAARYGYTF
TRBV20-1,CSASWRDPPYEQYF
TRBV28,CASSPRDNQPQHF
TRBV3-1,CASSRRPVREQFF